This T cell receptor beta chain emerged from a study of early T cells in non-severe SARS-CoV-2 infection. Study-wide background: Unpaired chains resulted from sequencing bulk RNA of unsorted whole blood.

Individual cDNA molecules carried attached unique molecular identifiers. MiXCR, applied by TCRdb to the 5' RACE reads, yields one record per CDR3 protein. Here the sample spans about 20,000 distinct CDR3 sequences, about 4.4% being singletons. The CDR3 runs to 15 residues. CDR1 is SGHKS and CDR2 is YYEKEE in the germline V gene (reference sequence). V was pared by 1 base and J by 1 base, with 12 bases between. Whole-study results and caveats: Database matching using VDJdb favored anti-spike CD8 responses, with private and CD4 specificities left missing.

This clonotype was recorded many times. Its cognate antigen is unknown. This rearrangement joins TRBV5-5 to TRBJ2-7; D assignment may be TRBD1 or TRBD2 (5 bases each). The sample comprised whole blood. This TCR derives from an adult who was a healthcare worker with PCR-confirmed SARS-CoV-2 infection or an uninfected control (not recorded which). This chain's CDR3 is CASSLLRDRSYEQYF. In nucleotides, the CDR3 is TGTGCCAGCAGCTTGCTACGGGACCGATCCTACGAGCAGTACTTC.